This T cell receptor (beta chain) is drawn from a study of response to subunit inactivated influenza vaccine. TCRdb re-derived calls from the RT-PCR reads in MiXCR, one entry per CDR3 protein. Of just under 550,000 distinct CDR3 sequences detected, approximately 24% appear once; the ten largest clones hold around 2.8%. These data are also associated with another study on T cells expressing NK-cell markers. From that report: Beta-chain TCR cDNA was generated via 5'RACE template switching with UMIs. Cells sorted as CD3+CD56+NKG2C+, CD3+CD56+NKG2C- and CD3+CD56-NKG2C+ T cells supplied the TCR beta repertoires. One of the eight sequenced donors was seronegative, whereas the other seven were HCMV-seropositive.

Sequenced here: CD4+ T cells sorted from PBMCs, sampled 12 days after vaccination. The receptor was derived from a man over 45 who received an inactivated influenza vaccine.

The CDR3 protein is CASSLTDSAPQHF. Written as DNA, the CDR3 is TGTGCCAGCAGCCTGACCGACAGTGCTCCCCAGCATTTT. The J gene is TRBJ1-5, the V gene TRBV5-5; D is possibly TRBD1 (5 bases). V lost 4 bases and J lost 10, with 15 bases in between. Germline loops: CDR1 SGHKS, CDR2 YYEKEE (reference sequence). The CDR3 length is 13 residues.